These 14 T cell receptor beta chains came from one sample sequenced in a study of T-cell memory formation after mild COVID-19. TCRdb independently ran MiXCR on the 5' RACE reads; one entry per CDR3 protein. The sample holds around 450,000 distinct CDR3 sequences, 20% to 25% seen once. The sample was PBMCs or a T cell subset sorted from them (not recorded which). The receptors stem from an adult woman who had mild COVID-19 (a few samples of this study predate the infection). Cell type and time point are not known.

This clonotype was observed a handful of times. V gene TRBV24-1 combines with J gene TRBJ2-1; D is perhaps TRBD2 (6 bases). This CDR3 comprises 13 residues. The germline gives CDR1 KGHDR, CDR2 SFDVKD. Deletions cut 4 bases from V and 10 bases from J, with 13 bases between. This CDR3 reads CATSDPPGREQFF. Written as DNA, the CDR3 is TGTGCCACCAGTGACCCTCCGGGGAGGGAGCAGTTCTTC.

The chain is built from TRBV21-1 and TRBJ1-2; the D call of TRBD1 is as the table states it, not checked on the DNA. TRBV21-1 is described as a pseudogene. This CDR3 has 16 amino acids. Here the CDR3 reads CASSLNPTEKGNGYTF. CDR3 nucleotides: TGTGCCAGCAGCCTCAACCCCACAGAGAAGGGGAATGGCTACACCTTC.

DNA of the CDR3: TGTGCTAGTGGTTCACGCTGGGTATGTCCCTACGAGCAGTACTTC. This gives the protein CASGSRWVCPYEQYF. The chain joins TRBV12-5 to TRBJ2-7; D remains ambiguous. This CDR3 comprises 15 residues. Trimming shortened V by 4 bases and J by 2 bases, and 15 bases separated the two germline ends. Per germline, CDR1 LGHNT and CDR2 FRNRAP.

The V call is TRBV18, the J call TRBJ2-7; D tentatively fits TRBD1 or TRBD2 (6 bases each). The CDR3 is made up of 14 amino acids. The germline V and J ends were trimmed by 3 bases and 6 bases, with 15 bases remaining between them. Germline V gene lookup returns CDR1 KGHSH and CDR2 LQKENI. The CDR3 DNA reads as TGTGCCAGCTCACCTAAGGGGGGATCGAGCGAGCAGTACTTC. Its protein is CASSPKGGSSEQYF.

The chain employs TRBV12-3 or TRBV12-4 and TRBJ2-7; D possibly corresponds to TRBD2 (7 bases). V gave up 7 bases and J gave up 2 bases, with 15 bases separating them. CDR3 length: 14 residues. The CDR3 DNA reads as TGTGCCAGCACCTTGGGGGGGCCAACCTACGAGCAGTACTTC. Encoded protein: CASTLGGPTYEQYF.

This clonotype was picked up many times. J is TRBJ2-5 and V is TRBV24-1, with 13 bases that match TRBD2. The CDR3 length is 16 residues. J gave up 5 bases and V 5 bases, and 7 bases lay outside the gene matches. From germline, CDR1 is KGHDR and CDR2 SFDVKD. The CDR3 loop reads CATSATSGRASETQYF. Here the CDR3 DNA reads TGTGCCACCAGTGCCACTAGCGGGAGGGCCAGTGAGACCCAGTACTTC.

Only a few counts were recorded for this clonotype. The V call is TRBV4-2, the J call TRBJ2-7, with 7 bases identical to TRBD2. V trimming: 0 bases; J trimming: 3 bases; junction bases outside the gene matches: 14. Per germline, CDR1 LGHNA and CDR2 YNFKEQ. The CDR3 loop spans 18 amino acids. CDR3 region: CASSQDWASGPQDYEQYF. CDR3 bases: TGTGCCAGCAGCCAAGATTGGGCTAGCGGTCCCCAGGACTACGAGCAGTACTTC.

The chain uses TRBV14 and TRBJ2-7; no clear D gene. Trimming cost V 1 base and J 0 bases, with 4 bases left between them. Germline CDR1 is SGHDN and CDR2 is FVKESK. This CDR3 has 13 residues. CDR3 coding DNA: TGTGCCAGCAGCCAAGGCAACTCCTACGAGCAGTACTTC. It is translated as CASSQGNSYEQYF. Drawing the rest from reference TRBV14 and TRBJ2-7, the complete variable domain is EAGVTQFPSHSVIEKGQTVTLRCDPISGHDNLYWYRRVMGKEIKFLLHFVKESKQDESGMPNNRFLAERTGGTYSTLKVQPAELEDSGVYFCASSQGNSYEQYFGPGTRLTVT.

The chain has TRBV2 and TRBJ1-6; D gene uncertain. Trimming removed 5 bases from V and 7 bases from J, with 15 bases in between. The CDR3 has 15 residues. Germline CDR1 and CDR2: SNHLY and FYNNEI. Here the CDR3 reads CASSRLISENSPLHF. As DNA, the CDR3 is TGTGCCAGCAGTCGGCTCATTTCGGAGAATTCACCCCTCCACTTT.

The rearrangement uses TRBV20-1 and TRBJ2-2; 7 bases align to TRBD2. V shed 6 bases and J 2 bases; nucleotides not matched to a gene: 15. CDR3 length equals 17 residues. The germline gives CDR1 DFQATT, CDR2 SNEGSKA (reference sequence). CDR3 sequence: CSAPTSAGARNTGELFF. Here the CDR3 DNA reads TGCAGTGCCCCTACTAGCGCTGGGGCCCGAAACACCGGGGAGCTGTTTTTT.

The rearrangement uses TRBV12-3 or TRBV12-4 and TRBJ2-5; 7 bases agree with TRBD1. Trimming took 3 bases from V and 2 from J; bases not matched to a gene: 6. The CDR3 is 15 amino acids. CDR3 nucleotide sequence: TGTGCCAGCAGTTTGGCCGGGACAGAGCAAGAGACCCAGTACTTC. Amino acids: CASSLAGTEQETQYF.

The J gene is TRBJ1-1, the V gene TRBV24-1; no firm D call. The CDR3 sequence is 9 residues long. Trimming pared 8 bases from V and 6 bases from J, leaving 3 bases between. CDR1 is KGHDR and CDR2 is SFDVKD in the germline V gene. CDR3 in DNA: TGTGCCACCAAGGCTGAAGCTTTCTTT. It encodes CATKAEAFF.

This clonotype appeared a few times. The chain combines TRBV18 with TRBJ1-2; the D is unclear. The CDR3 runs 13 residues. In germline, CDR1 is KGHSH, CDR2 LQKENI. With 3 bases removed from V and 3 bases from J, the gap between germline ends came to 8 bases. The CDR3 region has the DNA TGTGCCAGCTCACCGACTAAATACTATGGCTACACCTTC. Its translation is CASSPTKYYGYTF.

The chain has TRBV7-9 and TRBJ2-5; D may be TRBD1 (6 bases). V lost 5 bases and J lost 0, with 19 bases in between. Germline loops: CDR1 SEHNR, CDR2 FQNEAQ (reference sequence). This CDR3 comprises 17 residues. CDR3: CASSTRLGQPYQETQYF. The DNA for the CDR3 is TGTGCCAGCAGCACCCGTCTGGGACAACCGTACCAAGAGACCCAGTACTTC.